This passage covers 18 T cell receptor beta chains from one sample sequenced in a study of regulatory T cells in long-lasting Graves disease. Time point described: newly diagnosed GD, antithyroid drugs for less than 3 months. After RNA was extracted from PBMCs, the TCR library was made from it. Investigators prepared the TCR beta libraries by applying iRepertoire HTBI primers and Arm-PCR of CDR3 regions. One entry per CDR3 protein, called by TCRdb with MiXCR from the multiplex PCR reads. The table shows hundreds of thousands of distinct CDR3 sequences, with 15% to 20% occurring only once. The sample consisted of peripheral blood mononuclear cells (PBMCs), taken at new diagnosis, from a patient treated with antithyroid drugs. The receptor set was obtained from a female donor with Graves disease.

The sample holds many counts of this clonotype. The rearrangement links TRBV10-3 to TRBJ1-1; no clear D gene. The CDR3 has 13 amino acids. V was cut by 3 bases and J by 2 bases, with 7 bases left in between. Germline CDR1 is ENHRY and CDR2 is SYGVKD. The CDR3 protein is CAISDEENTEAFF. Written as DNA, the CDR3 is TGTGCCATCAGTGACGAGGAAAACACTGAAGCTTTCTTT.

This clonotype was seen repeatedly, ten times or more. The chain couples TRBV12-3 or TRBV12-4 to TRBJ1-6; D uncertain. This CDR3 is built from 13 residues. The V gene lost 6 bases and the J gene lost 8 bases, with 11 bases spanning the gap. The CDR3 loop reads CASSPAGDSPLHF. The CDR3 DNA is TGTGCCAGCAGCCCCGCCGGCGATTCACCCCTCCACTTT.

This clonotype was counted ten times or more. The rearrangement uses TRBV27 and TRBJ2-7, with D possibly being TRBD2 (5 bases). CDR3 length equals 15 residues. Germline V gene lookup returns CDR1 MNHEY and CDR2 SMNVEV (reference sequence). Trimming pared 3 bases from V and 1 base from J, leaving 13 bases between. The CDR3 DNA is TGTGCCAGCAGTTTGTCAAACCCGGGGTCCTACGAGCAGTACTTC. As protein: CASSLSNPGSYEQYF.

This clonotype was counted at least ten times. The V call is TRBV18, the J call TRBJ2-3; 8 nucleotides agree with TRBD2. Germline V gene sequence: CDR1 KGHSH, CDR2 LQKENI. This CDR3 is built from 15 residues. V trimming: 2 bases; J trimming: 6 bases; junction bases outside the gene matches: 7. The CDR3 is CASSPGSPGGDTQYF. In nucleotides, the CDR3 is TGTGCCAGCTCACCAGGGAGTCCGGGAGGGGATACGCAGTATTTT.

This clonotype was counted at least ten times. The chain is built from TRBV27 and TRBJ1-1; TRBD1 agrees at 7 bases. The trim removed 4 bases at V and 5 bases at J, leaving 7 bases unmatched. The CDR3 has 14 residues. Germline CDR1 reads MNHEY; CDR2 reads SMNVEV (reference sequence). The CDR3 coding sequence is TGTGCCAGCAGTTCGTACAGGGGTCGGACTGAAGCTTTCTTT. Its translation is CASSSYRGRTEAFF.

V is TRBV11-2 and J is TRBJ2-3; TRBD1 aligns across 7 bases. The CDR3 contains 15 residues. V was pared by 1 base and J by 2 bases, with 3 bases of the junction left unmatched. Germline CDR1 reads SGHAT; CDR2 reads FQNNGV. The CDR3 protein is CASSLGQGLTDTQYF. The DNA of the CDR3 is TGTGCCAGCAGCTTAGGACAGGGCCTCACAGATACGCAGTATTTT.

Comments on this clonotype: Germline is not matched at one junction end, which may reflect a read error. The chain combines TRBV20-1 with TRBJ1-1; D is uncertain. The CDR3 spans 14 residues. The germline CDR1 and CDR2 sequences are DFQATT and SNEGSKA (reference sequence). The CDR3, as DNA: TGCAGTGCTGGAGACCCTTCGAGGAACACTGAAGCTTTCTTT. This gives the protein CSAGDPSRNTEAFF.

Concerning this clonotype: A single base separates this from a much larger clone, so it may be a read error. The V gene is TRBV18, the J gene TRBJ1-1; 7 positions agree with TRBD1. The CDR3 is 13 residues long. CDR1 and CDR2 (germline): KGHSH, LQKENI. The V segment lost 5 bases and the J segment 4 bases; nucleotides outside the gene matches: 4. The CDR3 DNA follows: TGTGCCAGCTCAGGGGACAGTGCCACTGAAGCTTTCTTT. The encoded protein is CASSGDSATEAFF.

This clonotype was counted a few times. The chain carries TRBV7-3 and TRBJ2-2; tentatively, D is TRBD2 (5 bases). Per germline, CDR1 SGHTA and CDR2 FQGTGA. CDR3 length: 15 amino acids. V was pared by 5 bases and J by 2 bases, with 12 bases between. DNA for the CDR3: TGTGCCAGCAGCCAAGCGGCGGAAAACACCGGGGAGCTGTTTTTT. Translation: CASSQAAENTGELFF.

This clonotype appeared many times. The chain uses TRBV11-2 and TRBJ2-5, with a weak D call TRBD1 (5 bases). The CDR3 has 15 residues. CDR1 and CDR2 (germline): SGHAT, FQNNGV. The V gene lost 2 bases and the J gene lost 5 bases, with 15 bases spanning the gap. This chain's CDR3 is CASSLLQGSSETQYF. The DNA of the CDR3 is TGTGCCAGCAGCTTATTGCAGGGTTCATCGGAGACCCAGTACTTC.

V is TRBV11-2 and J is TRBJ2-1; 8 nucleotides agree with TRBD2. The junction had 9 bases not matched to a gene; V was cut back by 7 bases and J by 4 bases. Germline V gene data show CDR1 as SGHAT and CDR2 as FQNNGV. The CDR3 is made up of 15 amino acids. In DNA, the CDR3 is TGTGCCAGCAAATCGGGACTAGGGGGTTACAATGAGCAGTTCTTC. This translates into CASKSGLGGYNEQFF. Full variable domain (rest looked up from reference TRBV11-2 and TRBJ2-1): EAGVAQSPRYKIIEKRQSVAFWCNPISGHATLYWYQQILGQGPKLLIQFQNNGVVDDSQLPKDRFSAERLKGVDSTLKIQPAKLEDSAVYLCASKSGLGGYNEQFFGPGTRLTVL.

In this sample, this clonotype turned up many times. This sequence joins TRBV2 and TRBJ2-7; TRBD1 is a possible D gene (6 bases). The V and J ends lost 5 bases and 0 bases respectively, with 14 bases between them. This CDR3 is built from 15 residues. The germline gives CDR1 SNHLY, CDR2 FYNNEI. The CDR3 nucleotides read TGTGCCAGCAGTACCGGGACATCCTACTCCTACGAGCAGTACTTC. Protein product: CASSTGTSYSYEQYF.

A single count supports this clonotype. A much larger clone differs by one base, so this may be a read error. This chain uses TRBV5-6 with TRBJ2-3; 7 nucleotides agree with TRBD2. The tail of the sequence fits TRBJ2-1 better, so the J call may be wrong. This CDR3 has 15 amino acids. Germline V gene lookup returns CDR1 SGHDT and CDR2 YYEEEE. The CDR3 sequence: CASSRAGVSCNEQFF. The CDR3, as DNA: TGTGCCAGCAGCCGGGCGGGAGTTTCCTGCAATGAGCAGTTCTTC.

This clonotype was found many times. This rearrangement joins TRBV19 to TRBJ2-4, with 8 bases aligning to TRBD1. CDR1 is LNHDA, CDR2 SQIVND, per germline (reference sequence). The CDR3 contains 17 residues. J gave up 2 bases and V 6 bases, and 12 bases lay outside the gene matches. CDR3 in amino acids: CASSPTTGTGSKNIQYF. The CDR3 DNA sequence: TGTGCCAGTAGCCCCACCACGGGGACAGGTTCCAAAAACATTCAGTACTTC.

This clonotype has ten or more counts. In nucleotides, the CDR3 is TGTGCCAGCTCACCAGAGACACTAAACACTGAAGCTTTCTTT. This codes for CASSPETLNTEAFF. The V and J genes are TRBV18 and TRBJ1-1; D remains ambiguous. The CDR3 runs 14 residues. Trimming took 2 bases from V and 2 from J, leaving 9 bases between them. Germline loops: CDR1 KGHSH, CDR2 LQKENI.

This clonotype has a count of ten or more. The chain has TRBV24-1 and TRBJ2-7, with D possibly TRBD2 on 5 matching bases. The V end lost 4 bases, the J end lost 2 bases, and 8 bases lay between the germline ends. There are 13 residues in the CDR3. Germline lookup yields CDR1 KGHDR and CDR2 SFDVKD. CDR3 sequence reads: CATSDPGTYEQYF. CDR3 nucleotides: TGTGCCACCAGTGACCCGGGGACCTACGAGCAGTACTTC.

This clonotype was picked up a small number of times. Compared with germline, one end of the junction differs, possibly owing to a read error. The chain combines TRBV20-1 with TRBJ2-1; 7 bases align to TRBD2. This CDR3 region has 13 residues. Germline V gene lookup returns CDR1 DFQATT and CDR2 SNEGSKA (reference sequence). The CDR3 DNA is TGCAGTGCTACCGAGCGGGAATACAATGAGCGGTTCTTC. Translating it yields CSATEREYNERFF.

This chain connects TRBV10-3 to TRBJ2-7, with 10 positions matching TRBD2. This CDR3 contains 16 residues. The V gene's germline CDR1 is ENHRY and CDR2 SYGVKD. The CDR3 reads CASGASSGGYSYEQYF. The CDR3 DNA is TGTGCGTCAGGGGCGTCTAGCGGGGGATACTCCTACGAGCAGTACTTC.